The 10 T cell receptor beta chains below all came from one sample that was sequenced in a study of patients and donors after allogeneic stem cell transplantation. TCRdb independently ran MiXCR on the RT-PCR reads; one entry per CDR3 protein. The table lists tens of thousands of distinct CDR3 sequences, roughly 4.9% of them singletons. Sequencing was done on a sample of blood, either unsorted or a sorted T cell fraction (not recorded which). The receptors shown here come from a human donor who was either an allogeneic HSCT recipient or a stem cell or donor lymphocyte infusion donor (not recorded which). It is not recorded whose cells these are; they may come from a transplant donor.

This clonotype has at least ten counts. This rearrangement joins TRBV29-1 to TRBJ1-1, with D unclear. The CDR3 is 14 residues long. Germline V lookup: CDR1 SQVTM, CDR2 ANQGSEA. V was shortened by 5 bases and J by 3 bases, with 16 bases between the two germline ends. The CDR3 is CSVWSRLTDTEAFF. The CDR3 DNA is TGCAGCGTTTGGTCTAGGTTGACTGACACTGAAGCTTTCTTT.

Many counts were recorded for this clonotype. The CDR3 is CASHHSRGTIYNEQFF. The DNA for the CDR3 is TGTGCCAGCCACCATTCGCGGGGGACAATCTACAATGAGCAGTTCTTC. V is TRBV12-3 or TRBV12-4 and J is TRBJ2-1; tentative D call: TRBD2 (7 bases). Deletions cut 8 bases from V and 3 bases from J, with 20 bases between. The CDR3 length is 16 residues.

This clonotype was found many times. V gene TRBV5-1 combines with J gene TRBJ1-2; 7 bases line up with TRBD1. Germline CDR1 reads SGHRS; CDR2 reads YFSETQ. This CDR3 has 14 residues. Losses at the gene ends were 1 base for V and 3 bases for J; bases not matched to a gene: 3. CDR3 sequence (DNA): TGCGCCAGCAGCTTGCAGGGGGGAGACTATGGCTACACCTTC. It encodes CASSLQGGDYGYTF.

This clonotype was seen ten or more times. This chain connects TRBV28 to TRBJ2-1; 9 bases agree with TRBD2. The CDR3 spans 20 residues. The trim removed 6 bases at V and 0 bases at J, leaving 18 bases unmatched. Germline V gives CDR1 MDHEN, CDR2 SYDVKM. The CDR3 loop is CASSPILSSGIFSSYNEQFF. CDR3 nucleotide sequence: TGTGCCAGCAGCCCAATTTTATCTAGCGGGATATTCAGCTCCTACAATGAGCAGTTCTTC. Filled out from reference TRBV28 and TRBJ2-1, the complete variable domain reads DVKVTQSSRYLVKRTGEKVFLECVQDMDHENMFWYRQDPGLGLRLIYFSYDVKMKEKGDIPEGYSVSREKKERFSLILESASTNQTSMYLCASSPILSSGIFSSYNEQFFGPGTRLTVL.

The gene calls are TRBV6-1 and TRBJ1-3; D not certain. Trimming stripped 1 base from V and 4 bases from J, with 11 bases between. Germline values: CDR1 MNHNS, CDR2 SASEGT. CDR3 length: 15 amino acids. The chain's CDR3 is CASSEGVGYGNTIYF. CDR3 sequence (DNA): TGTGCCAGCAGTGAAGGTGTGGGATACGGAAACACCATATATTTT.

This rearrangement joins TRBV19 to TRBJ1-2, with D possibly TRBD1 on 6 matching bases. V dropped 5 bases and J dropped 6 bases, with 10 bases sitting between them. This CDR3 contains 12 residues. Germline CDR1 reads LNHDA; CDR2 reads SQIVND (reference sequence). The CDR3 DNA reads TGTGCCAGTAGTCAACAGGGAAATGGCTACACCTTC. The encoded protein is CASSQQGNGYTF.

This clonotype was counted ten times or more. The rearrangement uses TRBV5-4 and TRBJ2-2; tentatively, D is TRBD1 (7 bases). Germline lookup yields CDR1 SGHNT and CDR2 YYREEE (reference sequence). This CDR3 is 15 amino acids long. Between the trimmed V and J ends, which lost 4 bases and 7 bases, there was a span of 17 bases. Here the CDR3 reads CASSPGGGGVGELFF. CDR3 in DNA: TGTGCCAGCAGCCCAGGGGGAGGAGGGGTCGGGGAGCTGTTTTTT.

This clonotype was found many times. The chain has TRBV7-9 and TRBJ1-2; 7 positions match TRBD1. Germline V gene data show CDR1 as SEHNR and CDR2 as FQNEAQ (reference sequence). The CDR3 covers 14 residues. After removal of 7 bases from V and 5 bases from J, the junction contained 10 bases not matched to a gene. CDR3: CASTLGTDLYGYTF. The CDR3 DNA sequence: TGTGCCAGCACCCTCGGGACAGACTTATATGGCTACACCTTC.

V usage is TRBV2 and J usage is TRBJ2-5; TRBD2 agrees at 14 bases. Germline assignment: CDR1 SNHLY and CDR2 FYNNEI. Trimming removed 6 bases from V and 5 bases from J; junction bases left unmatched: 5. This CDR3 contains 15 residues. CDR3 sequence (DNA): TGTGCCAGCAGACAGACTAGCGGGAGGGGGGAGACCCAGTACTTC. Protein sequence: CASRQTSGRGETQYF.

This clonotype was seen many times. The CDR3 nucleotides read TGTGCCAGCAGTTTCCGGGGAAAGGGGACCTATGGCTACACCTTC. It is translated as CASSFRGKGTYGYTF. The rearrangement links TRBV28 to TRBJ1-2, with a tentative D call TRBD1 (5 bases). The CDR3 sequence is 15 residues long. Germline V gene lookup returns CDR1 MDHEN and CDR2 SYDVKM. Trimming shortened V by 3 bases and J by 4 bases, and 15 bases separated the two germline ends.